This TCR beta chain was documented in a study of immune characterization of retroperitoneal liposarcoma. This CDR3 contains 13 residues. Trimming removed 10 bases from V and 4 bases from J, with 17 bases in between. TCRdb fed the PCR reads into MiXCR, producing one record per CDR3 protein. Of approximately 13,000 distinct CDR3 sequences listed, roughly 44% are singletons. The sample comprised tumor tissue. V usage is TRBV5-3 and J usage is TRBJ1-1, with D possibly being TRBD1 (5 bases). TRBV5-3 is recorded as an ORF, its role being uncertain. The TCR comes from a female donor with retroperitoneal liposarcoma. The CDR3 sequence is CAVSTGLGTEAFF. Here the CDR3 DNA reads TGTGCCGTAAGCACAGGTTTGGGCACTGAAGCTTTCTTT.